The 22 T cell receptor beta chains below all came from one sample that was sequenced in a study of T-cell memory formation after mild COVID-19. TCRdb independently ran MiXCR on the 5' RACE reads; one entry per CDR3 protein. The table has 380,000 or so distinct CDR3 sequences, approximately 15% seen once. Input material: PBMCs or a T cell subset sorted from them (not recorded which). The receptors shown here come from a man between 18 and 29 years old who had mild COVID-19 (a few samples of this study predate the infection). Cell type and time point are not known.

This chain connects TRBV11-2 to TRBJ1-6; TRBD1 matches 11 bases. The germline V gene has CDR1 SGHAT and CDR2 FQNNGV. This CDR3 is built from 16 residues. The ends lost 3 bases at V and 7 bases at J; junction bases unmatched: 5. CDR3 in amino acids: CASSLDRGHKNSPLHF. The DNA of the CDR3 is TGTGCCAGCAGCTTGGACAGGGGGCATAAAAATTCACCCCTCCACTTT.

This chain connects TRBV4-3 to TRBJ2-4; D remains ambiguous. Trimming stripped 8 bases from V and 2 bases from J, with 13 bases between. Looked up from germline, CDR1 is LGHNA and CDR2 is YSLEER. This CDR3 region has 14 residues. This chain's CDR3 is CASASSESKNIQYF. The CDR3 region has the DNA TGCGCCAGCGCATCGTCGGAGTCCAAAAACATTCAGTACTTC.

At least ten counts were recorded for this clonotype. V gene TRBV6-6 combines with J gene TRBJ2-2; 9 nucleotides agree with TRBD1. CDR1 and CDR2 from the germline V gene are MNHNY and SVGAGI (reference sequence). V lost 2 bases, J lost 7 bases, and 2 bases stayed unmatched. The CDR3 has 14 residues. DNA of the CDR3: TGTGCCAGCAGTTACGGGACAGGGTTCGGGGAGCTGTTTTTT. Protein product: CASSYGTGFGELFF.

This clonotype was seen a few times. The chain carries TRBV12-3 or TRBV12-4 and TRBJ2-5, with D perhaps matching TRBD1 (5 bases). The germline V and J ends were trimmed by 4 bases and 9 bases, with 30 bases remaining between them. There are 18 residues in the CDR3. The CDR3 nucleotides read TGTGCCAGCAGTTCCTCGGTTCAAAACGACAGAGGTCTGCTGGCCCAGTACTTC. Translated, it gives CASSSSVQNDRGLLAQYF.

The chain has TRBV6-1 and TRBJ2-3; D is uncertain. Per the germline V gene, CDR1 is MNHNS and CDR2 is SASEGT. With 0 bases removed from V and 2 bases from J, the gap between germline ends came to 12 bases. This CDR3 region has 16 residues. CDR3 protein: CASSEAAHAHTDTQYF. In DNA, the CDR3 is TGTGCCAGCAGTGAAGCGGCACACGCACACACAGATACGCAGTATTTT.

This clonotype was detected only a few times. V and J are TRBV20-1 and TRBJ2-5; D might be TRBD1 (5 bases). This CDR3 region has 12 residues. With 5 bases removed from V and 4 bases from J, the gap between germline ends came to 11 bases. Germline V CDR1 and CDR2: DFQATT, SNEGSKA (reference sequence). CDR3 residues: CSAPQGAETQYF. CDR3 sequence (DNA): TGCAGTGCTCCTCAGGGTGCAGAGACCCAGTACTTC.

This clonotype was picked up a small number of times. The rearrangement uses TRBV6-5 and TRBJ2-1, with 11 nucleotides matching TRBD2. Germline lookup yields CDR1 MNHEY and CDR2 SVGAGI. J gave up 1 base and V 6 bases, and 20 bases lay outside the gene matches. The CDR3 has 21 residues. The chain's CDR3 is CASRKMPRLAGTYPSYNEQFF. In nucleotides, the CDR3 is TGTGCCAGCAGAAAAATGCCTCGACTAGCGGGGACTTACCCTTCCTACAATGAGCAGTTCTTC.

This clonotype was found a few times. One junction end disagrees with the germline gene, perhaps due to a read error. V and J are TRBV4-1 and TRBJ2-7; the D is unclear. The V gene's germline CDR1 is MGHRA and CDR2 YSYEKL. The CDR3 has 14 amino acids. Written as DNA, the CDR3 is TGCGCCAGCAGGCAAGACCTAGGATCCTACGAGCAGTACTTC. The encoded protein is CASRQDLGSYEQYF.

This clonotype has more than one count but fewer than ten. The CDR3 bases are TGTGCCAGCAGCACCTCCCTGGGCGACACTGAAGCTTTCTTT. Translation gives CASSTSLGDTEAFF. The chain employs TRBV7-9 and TRBJ1-1; D remains ambiguous. V shed 5 bases and J shed 3 bases, with 13 bases lying between them. The CDR3 consists of 14 residues. Germline V gene lookup returns CDR1 SEHNR and CDR2 FQNEAQ (reference sequence).

V usage is TRBV7-6 and J usage is TRBJ2-5; 8 nucleotides line up with TRBD2. The germline V gene has CDR1 SGHVS and CDR2 FNYEAQ. J gave up 5 bases and V 5 bases, and 4 bases lay outside the gene matches. This CDR3 spans 13 amino acids. In DNA form, the CDR3 reads TGTGCCAGCAGCAGGACTAGCCGCGAGACCCAGTACTTC. Protein: CASSRTSRETQYF. The full variable domain, rest sourced from reference TRBV7-6 and TRBJ2-5, is GAGVSQSPRYKVTKRGQDVALRCDPISGHVSLYWYRQALGQGPEFLTYFNYEAQQDKSGLPNDRFSAERPEGSISTLTIQRTEQRDSAMYRCASSRTSRETQYFGPGTRLLVL.

The chain uses TRBV5-5 and TRBJ2-1; TRBD1 aligns across 10 bases. CDR1 is SGHKS and CDR2 is YYEKEE in the germline V gene (reference sequence). CDR3 length: 17 amino acids. V shed 3 bases, J shed 2 bases, and the junction held 8 bases outside the gene matches. CDR3 sequence reads: CASSWGQGTQPYNEQFF. The CDR3 nucleotides are TGTGCCAGCAGCTGGGGACAGGGGACCCAACCCTACAATGAGCAGTTCTTC.

The chain is built from TRBV7-3 and TRBJ1-1; D call uncertain. Trimming pared 7 bases from V and 6 bases from J, leaving 12 bases between. The CDR3 covers 12 residues. Germline CDR1 is SGHTA and CDR2 is FQGTGA. The CDR3 coding sequence is TGTGCCAGCAAAGGTCGGTACTCTGAAGCTTTCTTT. The encoded protein is CASKGRYSEAFF.

The chain links TRBV6-5 to TRBJ1-2; 10 bases align to TRBD1. The CDR3 runs 14 residues. Trimming took 5 bases from V and 4 from J; bases not matched to a gene: 4. Germline-derived CDR1 and CDR2 are MNHEY and SVGAGI. CDR3 protein: CASSAGTGVYGYTF. The CDR3, as DNA: TGTGCCAGCAGTGCCGGGACAGGGGTCTATGGCTACACCTTC.

This clonotype was counted a few times. This chain connects TRBV10-3 to TRBJ2-7; 9 bases line up with TRBD1. Germline V gene data show CDR1 as ENHRY and CDR2 as SYGVKD. This CDR3 has 15 amino acids. After removal of 4 bases from V and 3 bases from J, the junction contained 7 bases not matched to a gene. The CDR3 DNA is TGTGCCATCAGTGGTAGGGGACAGGGACTCTACGAGCAGTACTTC. Translation: CAISGRGQGLYEQYF.

This clonotype was counted ten times or more. The rearrangement joins TRBV3-1 to TRBJ1-1, with D perhaps matching TRBD1 (6 bases). CDR1 LGHDT and CDR2 YNNKEL come from the germline V gene (reference sequence). V shed 0 bases and J shed 4 bases, with 9 bases lying between them. The CDR3 sequence is 14 residues long. CDR3 region: CASSQDQGGTEAFF. The CDR3 DNA sequence: TGTGCCAGCAGCCAAGATCAAGGGGGCACTGAAGCTTTCTTT.

J is TRBJ2-1 and V is TRBV29-1, with 7 bases fitting TRBD1. This CDR3 is built from 14 residues. V shed 4 bases and J 6 bases; nucleotides not matched to a gene: 9. Germline V CDR1 and CDR2: SQVTM, ANQGSEA. The DNA of the CDR3 is TGCAGCGTTGCGACAGGGTGGAGAGGCAATGAGCAGTTCTTC. Its protein product is CSVATGWRGNEQFF.

The J gene is TRBJ1-1, the V gene TRBV20-1; D is undetermined. Germline-derived CDR1 and CDR2 are DFQATT and SNEGSKA (reference sequence). The CDR3 length is 12 residues. Trimming removed 2 bases at V and 9 bases at J, with 13 bases between. The CDR3 DNA reads TGCAGTGCTAGAATGGAGGTAGGCAAAGCTTTCTTT. Translating it yields CSARMEVGKAFF.

This clonotype was counted between two and nine times. The CDR3 loop is CASSLQFDRGNYGYTF. CDR3 sequence (DNA): TGTGCCAGCAGCTTGCAATTCGATCGGGGAAACTATGGCTACACCTTC. The gene calls are TRBV5-6 and TRBJ1-2; D gene uncertain. From germline, CDR1 is SGHDT and CDR2 YYEEEE. The CDR3 sequence is 16 residues long. Deletions cut 1 base from V and 2 bases from J, with 15 bases between.

This clonotype turned up a few times. This chain joins TRBV6-5 and TRBJ2-3, with a possible D match to TRBD2 (5 bases). V was trimmed by 5 bases and J by 3 bases, leaving 15 bases between them. The CDR3 is 15 amino acids. The germline CDR1 and CDR2 sequences are MNHEY and SVGAGI. The CDR3 sequence is CASSPGPGRTDTQYF. DNA for the CDR3: TGTGCCAGCAGTCCGGGCCCGGGAAGAACAGATACGCAGTATTTT.

The genes are TRBV6-5 and TRBJ2-2; tentative D call: TRBD2 (6 bases). Germline V gene data show CDR1 as MNHEY and CDR2 as SVGAGI. The CDR3 is 15 amino acids. Trimming pared 6 bases from V and 10 bases from J, leaving 21 bases between. CDR3 sequence: CASSPPGPSSAELFF. CDR3 coding DNA: TGTGCCAGCAGCCCCCCCGGTCCATCTAGCGCGGAGCTGTTTTTT.

This clonotype was observed many times. This chain joins TRBV29-1 and TRBJ2-1; D gene unclear. V dropped 1 base and J dropped 6 bases, with 7 bases sitting between them. The germline gives CDR1 SQVTM, CDR2 ANQGSEA. There are 12 residues in the CDR3. The CDR3 DNA follows: TGCAGCGTTGAAGTAATCCCCAATGAGCAGTTCTTC. This codes for CSVEVIPNEQFF.

V usage is TRBV4-3 and J usage is TRBJ2-3, with no clear D. The CDR3 length is 17 residues. The V end was cut by 0 bases, the J end by 1 base, with 14 bases between. Germline loops: CDR1 LGHNA, CDR2 YSLEER. The CDR3 here is CASSQDGLSWGTDTQYF. CDR3 coding DNA: TGCGCCAGCAGCCAAGACGGGCTTAGTTGGGGCACAGATACGCAGTATTTT.